These 17 T cell receptor beta chains share one sample of origin, sequenced in a study of T-cell reconstitution after alpha-beta-depleted transplantation in children. Unique molecular identifiers were incorporated when the TCRbeta library was constructed. A single record per CDR3 protein comes from TCRdb applying MiXCR to the PCR reads. This table holds about 240,000 distinct CDR3 sequences, about 11% found once. Sequences were derived from PBMCs from the stem cell graft donor, sampled from the stem cell graft. These receptors all come from a human donor who donated a stem cell graft to a child with acute lymphoblastic leukemia.

Ten or more counts support this clonotype. This chain links TRBV12-3 or TRBV12-4 with TRBJ2-2; D gene unclear. CDR3 length equals 14 residues. V lost 10 bases and J lost 5, with 17 bases in between. The CDR3 coding sequence is TGTGCCACGCAGAAAGGATTACAGACCGGGGAGCTGTTTTTT. It translates to CATQKGLQTGELFF.

This clonotype appeared many times. The genes are TRBV6-5 and TRBJ2-2; unclear D gene. This CDR3 contains 15 residues. Germline assignment: CDR1 MNHEY and CDR2 SVGAGI. V was cut by 2 bases and J by 7 bases, with 14 bases left in between. This CDR3 is CASSYGSGFGGELFF. CDR3 nucleotide sequence: TGTGCCAGCAGTTACGGGTCTGGTTTTGGCGGGGAGCTGTTTTTT.

This clonotype was detected many times. The V gene is TRBV12-3 or TRBV12-4, the J gene TRBJ2-5, with 8 positions matching TRBD1. The CDR3 spans 13 residues. V lost 5 bases to trimming and J lost 5 bases; unmatched junction nucleotides: 4. Written as DNA, the CDR3 is TGTGCCAGCAGTACAGGGGGTTTCGAGACCCAGTACTTC. Protein: CASSTGGFETQYF.

This clonotype was seen a few times. The chain carries TRBV30 and TRBJ2-5; D is perhaps TRBD1 (6 bases). The CDR3 covers 13 residues. The V and J ends lost 2 bases and 1 base respectively, with 8 bases between them. The germline V gene has CDR1 GTSNPN and CDR2 SVGIG (reference sequence). This CDR3 reads CAWSRTAQETQYF. CDR3 in DNA: TGTGCCTGGAGTAGGACAGCCCAAGAGACCCAGTACTTC. The variable domain in full, with the rest retrieved from reference TRBV30 and TRBJ2-5, is SQTIHQWPATLVQPVGSPLSLECTVEGTSNPNLYWYRQAAGRGLQLLFYSVGIGQISSEVPQNLSASRPQDRQFILSSKKLLLSDSGFYLCAWSRTAQETQYFGPGTRLLVL.

This chain joins TRBV28 and TRBJ1-4; unclear D gene. Per germline, CDR1 MDHEN and CDR2 SYDVKM. Deletions cut 3 bases from V and 7 bases from J, with 6 bases between. The CDR3 loop spans 12 amino acids. The CDR3 region is CASSLTAEKLFF. The CDR3 DNA reads as TGTGCCAGCAGTTTGACTGCTGAAAAACTGTTTTTT.

In its sample, this clonotype was seen many times. The chain joins TRBV5-1 to TRBJ1-1, with D possibly matching TRBD1 (5 bases). Between the trimmed V and J ends, which lost 4 bases and 7 bases, there was a span of 23 bases. This CDR3 region has 16 residues. Per germline, CDR1 SGHRS and CDR2 YFSETQ. CDR3 sequence reads: CASSPGRQGYGGEAFF. CDR3 nucleotide sequence: TGCGCCAGCAGCCCTGGGCGCCAGGGATACGGTGGTGAAGCTTTCTTT. Using reference TRBV5-1 and TRBJ1-1 for the parts outside the CDR3, the full variable domain is KAGVTQTPRYLIKTRGQQVTLSCSPISGHRSVSWYQQTPGQGLQFLFEYFSETQRNKGNFPGRFSGRQFSNSRSEMNVSTLELGDSALYLCASSPGRQGYGGEAFFGQGTRLTVV.

This clonotype occurred many times. The CDR3 bases are TGTGCCAGCACAACTGGGTCTAGCGGGAGGATCACAGATACGCAGTATTTT. Its translation: CASTTGSSGRITDTQYF. V and J are TRBV12-3 or TRBV12-4 and TRBJ2-3; 11 bases are shared with TRBD2. CDR3 length: 17 amino acids. Trimming took 7 bases from V and 2 from J; bases not matched to a gene: 11.

This clonotype has more than one count but fewer than ten. The chain joins TRBV9 to TRBJ2-3, with 7 nucleotides matching TRBD2. Per germline, CDR1 SGDLS and CDR2 YYNGEE. The CDR3 has 16 amino acids. The J segment lost 0 bases and the V segment lost 6 bases, leaving 10 bases of the junction unmatched. CDR3 in amino acids: CASTALGGRSTDTQYF. In nucleotides, the CDR3 is TGTGCCAGCACCGCCCTTGGCGGGAGAAGCACAGATACGCAGTATTTT. Combining the CDR3 with reference TRBV9 and TRBJ2-3 gives the whole variable domain DSGVTQTPKHLITATGQRVTLRCSPRSGDLSVYWYQQSLDQGLQFLIQYYNGEERAKGNILERFSAQQFPDLHSELNLSSLELGDSALYFCASTALGGRSTDTQYFGPGTRLTVL.

This clonotype showed up many times. The chain has TRBV5-1 and TRBJ2-7; no firm D call. There are 14 residues in the CDR3. V was shortened by 4 bases and J by 6 bases, with 17 bases between the two germline ends. Germline CDR1 reads SGHRS; CDR2 reads YFSETQ. The CDR3 DNA sequence: TGCGCCAGCAGCGTGAACACGGTTCCGAGCGAGCAGTACTTC. It encodes CASSVNTVPSEQYF.

This clonotype has ten or more counts. The chain combines TRBV6-1 with TRBJ1-3; 8 bases align to TRBD1. From germline, CDR1 is MNHNS and CDR2 SASEGT. V was clipped by 5 bases and J by 2 bases; unmatched bases: 8. The CDR3 has 16 amino acids. DNA of the CDR3: TGTGCCAGCAGTCGCCTACAGGGGGAAACTGGAAACACCATATATTTT. It translates to CASSRLQGETGNTIYF.

In this sample, this clonotype turned up many times. V gene TRBV6-5 combines with J gene TRBJ2-7, with 9 positions matching TRBD1. V lost 2 bases and J lost 7; bases outside the gene matches: 15. CDR3 length equals 17 residues. Germline V gene data show CDR1 as MNHEY and CDR2 as SVGAGI. The CDR3 coding sequence is TGTGCCAGCAGTTACCGTGTTCCGGGACAGGGATCGGGGGAGCAGTACTTC. Translation: CASSYRVPGQGSGEQYF.

The V call is TRBV5-6, the J call TRBJ1-1; no reliable D call. The V gene's germline CDR1 is SGHDT and CDR2 YYEEEE. The length of the CDR3 is 12 residues. V lost 2 bases, J lost 1 base, and 3 bases lay in between. The CDR3 DNA is TGTGCCAGCAGCTTCTGGAACACTGAAGCTTTCTTT. As protein: CASSFWNTEAFF.

This clonotype was recorded at least ten times. V usage is TRBV4-3 and J usage is TRBJ1-5; maybe TRBD1 (5 bases). V lost 0 bases and J 2 bases, leaving 8 bases between the germline ends. Germline V gene sequence: CDR1 LGHNA, CDR2 YSLEER. This CDR3 is 15 amino acids long. CDR3 sequence: CASSQDRVGNQPQHF. The CDR3 coding sequence is TGCGCCAGCAGCCAAGACAGGGTGGGCAATCAGCCCCAGCATTTT.

This clonotype was counted many times. The chain couples TRBV20-1 to TRBJ2-7; TRBD2 aligns across 9 bases. Germline assignment: CDR1 DFQATT and CDR2 SNEGSKA (reference sequence). The V segment lost 0 bases and the J segment 3 bases; nucleotides outside the gene matches: 3. This CDR3 is built from 14 residues. The CDR3 DNA sequence: TGCAGTGCTAGAGATAGCGGGAGCCTCTACGAGCAGTACTTC. Protein sequence: CSARDSGSLYEQYF.

This clonotype was seen ten or more times. This chain links TRBV7-2 with TRBJ1-3; no definite D call. V lost 2 bases, J lost 0 bases, and 5 bases lay in between. The CDR3 extends over 14 amino acids. Germline CDR1 and CDR2: SGHTA and FQGNSA. The CDR3 region is CASSLPLSGNTIYF. In nucleotides, the CDR3 is TGTGCCAGCAGCTTACCACTCTCTGGAAACACCATATATTTT.

This clonotype was seen repeatedly, ten times or more. The chain links TRBV28 to TRBJ2-7; D is possibly TRBD1 (6 bases). V lost 10 bases and J 1 base, leaving 20 bases between the germline ends. This CDR3 contains 15 residues. The germline V gene encodes CDR1 MDHEN and CDR2 SYDVKM. CDR3 residues: CATLSPTGRSYEQYF. CDR3 nucleotides: TGTGCCACTTTATCGCCTACAGGGAGATCCTACGAGCAGTACTTC.

This clonotype was counted a few times. The V and J genes are TRBV29-1 and TRBJ1-2; tentatively, D is TRBD1 (5 bases). Germline loops: CDR1 SQVTM, CDR2 ANQGSEA. The CDR3 extends over 12 amino acids. Trimming removed 1 base from V and 8 bases from J, with 11 bases in between. The CDR3 DNA reads TGCAGCGTTGAAGTGGGGCCGCAGGGCTACACCTTC. This encodes CSVEVGPQGYTF. The whole variable domain, remainder taken from reference TRBV29-1 and TRBJ1-2, is SAVISQKPSRDICQRGTSLTIQCQVDSQVTMMFWYRQQPGQSLTLIATANQGSEATYESGFVIDKFPISRPNLTFSTLTVSNMSPEDSSIYLCSVEVGPQGYTFGSGTRLTVV.